Below are 5 T cell receptor beta chains sequenced from a single sample in a study of T cell responses to AZD1222 COVID-19 vaccine. Profiling relied on immunoSEQ multiplex PCR, and the TCRdb table lists in-frame clones only, not all of them. The sample has approximately 190,000 clones, roughly nine tenths seen once; the top ten hold 3.6%. The material was peripheral blood, obtained 28 days after the second dose of the MenACWY control vaccine. The receptors were gathered from an adult who received the MenACWY meningococcal vaccine as a control.

The chain joins TRBV6-5 to TRBJ1-2; D may be TRBD1 (5 bases). V lost 0 bases and J 7 bases, leaving 9 bases between the germline ends. CDR3 length: 13 residues. Germline loops: CDR1 MNHEY, CDR2 SVGAGI. CDR3 region: CASSYSGVTGYTF. CDR3 DNA: TGTGCCAGCAGTTACTCGGGGGTTACTGGCTACACCTTC.

This clone was observed a single time. V and J are TRBV3-1 (or the pseudogene TRBV3-2) and TRBJ2-1, with D tentatively TRBD1 (6 bases). Between the trimmed V and J ends, which lost 4 bases and 16 bases, there was a span of 23 bases. The CDR3 length is 14 residues. Germline V gene sequence: CDR1 LGHDT, CDR2 YNNKEL (reference sequence). This chain's CDR3 is CASSRRGTSTNKFF. CDR3 nucleotides: TGTGCCAGCAGCCGCAGGGGAACTAGTACGAATAAATTCTTC.

The chain recombines TRBV5-4 with TRBJ2-5; perhaps TRBD2 as D (6 bases). The CDR3 has 14 residues. V was shortened by 3 bases and J by 2 bases, with 11 bases between the two germline ends. Looked up from germline, CDR1 is SGHNT and CDR2 is YYREEE (reference sequence). The CDR3 DNA reads as TGTGCCAGCAGCTCGCCGGGAGTACAAGAGACCCAGTACTTC. Amino acids: CASSSPGVQETQYF.

The chain is built from TRBV6-5 and TRBJ1-1; D uncertain. Trimming shortened V by 7 bases and J by 3 bases, and 9 bases separated the two germline ends. This CDR3 has 12 amino acids. Germline CDR1 is MNHEY and CDR2 is SVGAGI. CDR3 sequence (DNA): TGTGCCAGCAACGTCGGGGACACTGAAGCTTTCTTT. This gives the protein CASNVGDTEAFF.

The CDR3 is CSARVVTQQYF. As DNA, the CDR3 is TGCAGTGCTAGGGTAGTCACCCAGCAGTACTTC. J is TRBJ2-7 and V is TRBV20-1; D not certain. Trimming removed 3 bases from V and 8 bases from J, with 11 bases in between. The CDR3 contains 11 residues. Germline CDR1 DFQATT, CDR2 SNEGSKA (reference sequence).